These 7 T cell receptor beta chains were sequenced from one sample in a study of blood T cell repertoires in COVID-19. Only in-frame clones appear in the TCRdb table, and some are missing; sequencing was by immunoSEQ multiplex PCR. The sample has more than 95,000 clones, roughly 79% seen once. The sample was peripheral blood. Receptors were obtained from a human donor in a cohort sampled during active COVID-19.

The chain uses TRBV7-2 and TRBJ2-5, with 10 bases identical to TRBD2. Losses at the gene ends were 0 bases for V and 4 bases for J; bases not matched to a gene: 5. This CDR3 is 16 amino acids long. The V gene's germline CDR1 is SGHTA and CDR2 FQGNSA. The CDR3 sequence is CASSLAVAGGAETQYF. The DNA of the CDR3 is TGTGCCAGCAGCTTAGCGGTAGCGGGAGGTGCAGAGACCCAGTACTTC.

This chain uses TRBV5-1 with TRBJ1-4; 8 nucleotides align to TRBD1. The CDR3 sequence is 15 residues long. Germline loops: CDR1 SGHRS, CDR2 YFSETQ. V shed 4 bases and J 8 bases; nucleotides not matched to a gene: 10. The CDR3 DNA sequence: TGCGCCAGCAGCCTGGGACAGGCGGATAAGGAAAAACTGTTTTTT. Amino acids: CASSLGQADKEKLFF. Together with reference TRBV5-1 and TRBJ1-4, the CDR3 gives the full variable domain: KAGVTQTPRYLIKTRGQQVTLSCSPISGHRSVSWYQQTPGQGLQFLFEYFSETQRNKGNFPGRFSGRQFSNSRSEMNVSTLELGDSALYLCASSLGQADKEKLFFGSGTQLSVL.

This sequence joins TRBV7-2 and TRBJ2-2; D is uncertain. This CDR3 spans 13 amino acids. V was cut by 6 bases and J by 5 bases, with 10 bases left in between. From germline, CDR1 is SGHTA and CDR2 FQGNSA. CDR3 DNA sequence: TGTGCCAGCAGATCCGGCAGGACCGGGGAGCTGTTTTTT. This encodes CASRSGRTGELFF.

The chain recombines TRBV7-2 with TRBJ1-1; D is ambiguous. The germline V gene has CDR1 SGHTA and CDR2 FQGNSA. V lost 6 bases to trimming and J lost 3 bases, with 11 bases between them. CDR3 length equals 13 residues. Here the CDR3 DNA reads TGTGCCAGCAGTTTGATGGCCGACACTGAAGCTTTCTTT. Translated: CASSLMADTEAFF.

This clone was detected a few times. V and J are TRBV7-3 and TRBJ2-1; a weak D match, TRBD2 (6 bases). Looked up from germline, CDR1 is SGHTA and CDR2 is FQGTGA. V lost 4 bases, J lost 9 bases, and 10 bases lay in between. The CDR3 covers 12 residues. CDR3 amino acids: CASSSLASEQFF. The DNA of the CDR3 is TGTGCCAGCAGCTCACTAGCTAGTGAGCAGTTCTTC.

The CDR3 reads CASSVASASASSYNEQFF. In nucleotides, the CDR3 is TGTGCCAGCAGCGTAGCTTCGGCTAGCGCTAGCTCCTACAATGAGCAGTTCTTC. V gene TRBV9 combines with J gene TRBJ2-1; TRBD2 might be the D (6 bases). The CDR3 spans 18 residues. Germline V gene data show CDR1 as SGDLS and CDR2 as YYNGEE. Trimming stripped 0 bases from V and 0 bases from J, with 16 bases between.

V gene TRBV12-3 or TRBV12-4 combines with J gene TRBJ1-1, with D unclear. The CDR3 has 11 amino acids. V was clipped by 6 bases and J by 7 bases, with 9 bases between them. CDR3 loop: CASSPRDEAFF. For the CDR3, the DNA is TGTGCCAGCAGCCCGCGAGATGAAGCTTTCTTT.